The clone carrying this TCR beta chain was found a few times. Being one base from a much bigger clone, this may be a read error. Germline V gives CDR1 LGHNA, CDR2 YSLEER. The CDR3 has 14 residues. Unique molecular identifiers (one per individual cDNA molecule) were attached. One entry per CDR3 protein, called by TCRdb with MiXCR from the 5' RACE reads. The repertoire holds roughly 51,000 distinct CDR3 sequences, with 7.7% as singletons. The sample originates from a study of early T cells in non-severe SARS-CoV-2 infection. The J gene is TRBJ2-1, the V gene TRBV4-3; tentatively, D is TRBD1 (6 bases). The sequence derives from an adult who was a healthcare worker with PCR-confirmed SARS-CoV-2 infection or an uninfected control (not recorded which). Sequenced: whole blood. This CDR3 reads CVSSQDAGENEQFF. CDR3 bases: TGCGTCAGCAGCCAAGATGCAGGGGAAAATGAGCAGTTCTTC.